Shown below are 8 T cell receptor beta chains from a single sample sequenced in a study of T cell changes during pregnancy in multiple sclerosis. TCRdb keeps only in-frame clones here, not all; method: immunoSEQ multiplex PCR. The repertoire has approximately 100,000 clones, about 90% of them found once; the top ten carry roughly 2.3%. The sample in question was peripheral blood, obtained after pregnancy. The receptors come from a female donor in good health, enrolled as a control in a pregnancy study.

This rearrangement joins TRBV19 to TRBJ2-1; the D is unclear. The V and J ends lost 5 bases and 1 base respectively, with 12 bases between them. The CDR3 totals 15 residues. CDR1 LNHDA and CDR2 SQIVND come from the germline V gene (reference sequence). The CDR3 loop reads CASSLTVASYNEQFF. CDR3 bases: TGTGCCAGTAGTTTAACGGTCGCGTCCTACAATGAGCAGTTCTTC.

V and J are TRBV21-1 and TRBJ2-2; the table's D gene call, TRBD1, was not cross checked with the DNA. TRBV21-1 is a pseudogene locus. The CDR3 length is 11 residues. The CDR3 DNA follows: TGTGCCAGCAGCTCAACCGGGGAGCTGTTTTTT. It codes for CASSSTGELFF.

In its sample, this clone was seen a few times. CDR3 DNA sequence: TGTGCCAGTGGCCCCAGGGACATGAACACTGAAGCTTTCTTT. It codes for CASGPRDMNTEAFF. This chain uses TRBV19 with TRBJ1-1; TRBD1 might be the D (6 bases). Germline V gives CDR1 LNHDA, CDR2 SQIVND (reference sequence). The CDR3 loop spans 14 amino acids. Trimming pared 8 bases from V and 0 bases from J, leaving 13 bases between.

V gene TRBV27 combines with J gene TRBJ2-7, with TRBD2 identical over 10 bases. The CDR3 runs to 14 residues. Losses at the gene ends were 2 bases for V and 3 bases for J; bases not matched to a gene: 1. CDR1 and CDR2 (germline): MNHEY, SMNVEV (reference sequence). The CDR3 DNA reads TGTGCCAGCAGTTTACTAGCGGGAGTCTACGAGCAGTACTTC. Translating it yields CASSLLAGVYEQYF.

This clone has only a few counts. The chain employs TRBV18 and TRBJ1-2, with D possibly being TRBD1 (6 bases). Trimming took 5 bases from V and 12 from J, leaving 19 bases between them. The length of the CDR3 is 13 residues. Germline lookup yields CDR1 KGHSH and CDR2 LQKENI. The CDR3, as DNA: TGTGCCAGCTCAGCAACAGGGAAAGGAAGGGACACCTTC. Translated, it gives CASSATGKGRDTF. Full variable domain (remainder filled in from reference TRBV18 and TRBJ1-2): NAGVMQNPRHLVRRRGQEARLRCSPMKGHSHVYWYRQLPEEGLKFMVYLQKENIIDESGMPKERFSAEFPKEGPSILRIQQVVRGDSAAYFCASSATGKGRDTFGSGTRLTVV.

This clone was seen a few times. This chain uses TRBV27 with TRBJ2-5; the match to TRBD2 covers 9 bases. The CDR3 extends over 14 amino acids. Trimming took 5 bases from V and 5 from J; bases not matched to a gene: 6. The germline V gene has CDR1 MNHEY and CDR2 SMNVEV (reference sequence). The CDR3 region has the DNA TGTGCCAGCAGTCCCGGGACTAGCTGGGAGACCCAGTACTTC. Its translation is CASSPGTSWETQYF.

A single count supports this clone. The chain links TRBV5-4 to TRBJ2-5; 12 bases are a match to TRBD1. This CDR3 is built from 16 residues. The ends lost 4 bases at V and 4 bases at J; junction bases unmatched: 8. Per germline, CDR1 SGHNT and CDR2 YYREEE (reference sequence). The CDR3 DNA is TGTGCCAGCAGCCTAGGGACAGGGGGCAAGGGAGAGACCCAGTACTTC. Translation: CASSLGTGGKGETQYF.

The chain carries TRBV5-6 and TRBJ2-7, with D perhaps matching TRBD1 (5 bases). This CDR3 contains 13 residues. CDR1 and CDR2 (germline): SGHDT, YYEEEE. V lost 2 bases and J 7 bases, leaving 13 bases between the germline ends. CDR3 nucleotides: TGTGCCAGCAGCTTTTACGATAAGGGGGAGCAGTACTTC. Translating it yields CASSFYDKGEQYF.